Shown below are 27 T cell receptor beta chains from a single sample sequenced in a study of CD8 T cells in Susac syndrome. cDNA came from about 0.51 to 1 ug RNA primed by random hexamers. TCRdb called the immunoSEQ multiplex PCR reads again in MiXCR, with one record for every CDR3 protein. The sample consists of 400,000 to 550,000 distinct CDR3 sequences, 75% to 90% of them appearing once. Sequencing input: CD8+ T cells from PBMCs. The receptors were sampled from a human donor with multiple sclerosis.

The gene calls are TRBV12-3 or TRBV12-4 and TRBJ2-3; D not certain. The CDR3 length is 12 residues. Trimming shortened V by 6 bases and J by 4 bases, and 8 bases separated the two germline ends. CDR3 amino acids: CASSPDADTQYF. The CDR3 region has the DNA TGTGCCAGCAGCCCGGACGCAGATACGCAGTATTTT.

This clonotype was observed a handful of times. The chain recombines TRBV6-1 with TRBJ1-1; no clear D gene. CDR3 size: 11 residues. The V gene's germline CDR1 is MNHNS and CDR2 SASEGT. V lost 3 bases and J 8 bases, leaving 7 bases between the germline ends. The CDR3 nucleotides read TGTGCCAGCAGTGAGACGGGGGAAGCTTTCTTT. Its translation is CASSETGEAFF.

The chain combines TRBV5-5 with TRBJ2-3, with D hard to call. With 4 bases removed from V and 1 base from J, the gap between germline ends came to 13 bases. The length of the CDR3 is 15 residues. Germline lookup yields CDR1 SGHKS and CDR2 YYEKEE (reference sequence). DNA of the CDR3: TGTGCCAGCAGCCTTGTCCGGATGGGCACAGATACGCAGTATTTT. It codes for CASSLVRMGTDTQYF.

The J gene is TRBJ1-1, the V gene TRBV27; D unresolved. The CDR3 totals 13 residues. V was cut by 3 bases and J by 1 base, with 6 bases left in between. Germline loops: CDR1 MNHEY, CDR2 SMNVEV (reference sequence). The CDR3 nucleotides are TGTGCCAGCAGTTTCTACCAGAACACTGAAGCTTTCTTT. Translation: CASSFYQNTEAFF.

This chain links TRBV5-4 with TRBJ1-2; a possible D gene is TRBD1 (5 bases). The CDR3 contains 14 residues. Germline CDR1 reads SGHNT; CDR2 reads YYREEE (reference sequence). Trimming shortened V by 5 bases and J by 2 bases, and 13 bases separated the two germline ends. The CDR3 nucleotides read TGTGCCAGCAGGTCCACGGGACTAAACTATGGCTACACCTTC. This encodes CASRSTGLNYGYTF. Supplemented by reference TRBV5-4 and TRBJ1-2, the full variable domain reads ETGVTQSPTHLIKTRGQQVTLRCSSQSGHNTVSWYQQALGQGPQFIFQYYREEENGRGNFPPRFSGLQFPNYSSELNVNALELDDSALYLCASRSTGLNYGYTFGSGTRLTVV.

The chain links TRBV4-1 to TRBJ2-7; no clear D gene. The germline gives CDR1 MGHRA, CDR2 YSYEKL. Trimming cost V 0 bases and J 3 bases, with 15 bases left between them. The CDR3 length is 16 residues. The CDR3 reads CASSQEFVRPVYEQYF. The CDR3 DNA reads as TGCGCCAGCAGCCAAGAATTTGTCAGGCCTGTCTACGAGCAGTACTTC.

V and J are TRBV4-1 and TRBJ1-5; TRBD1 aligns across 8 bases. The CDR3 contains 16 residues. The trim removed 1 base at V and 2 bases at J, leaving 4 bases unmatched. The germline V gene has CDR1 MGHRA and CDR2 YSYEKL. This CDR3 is CASSQVLTGGNQPQHF. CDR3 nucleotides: TGCGCCAGCAGCCAAGTACTGACAGGGGGCAATCAGCCCCAGCATTTT.

This chain's CDR3 is CSAGPLRGYNEQFF. As DNA, the CDR3 is TGCAGTGCTGGACCTCTCCGGGGGTACAATGAGCAGTTCTTC. V is TRBV20-1 and J is TRBJ2-1; TRBD2 might be the D (6 bases). Germline V gives CDR1 DFQATT, CDR2 SNEGSKA (reference sequence). V was shortened by 5 bases and J by 4 bases, with 15 bases between the two germline ends. The CDR3 runs 14 residues.

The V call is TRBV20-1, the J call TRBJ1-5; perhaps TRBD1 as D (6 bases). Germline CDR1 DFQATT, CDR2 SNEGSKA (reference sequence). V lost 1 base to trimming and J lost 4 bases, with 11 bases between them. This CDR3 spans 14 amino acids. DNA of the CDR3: TGCAGTGCTAGAGTTAGGGGGGGTAATCAGCCCCAGCATTTT. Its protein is CSARVRGGNQPQHF.

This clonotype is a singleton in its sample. CDR3: CATSRALAGDTGELFF. The CDR3 bases are TGTGCCACCAGCAGAGCGCTAGCGGGGGACACCGGGGAGCTGTTTTTT. The chain employs TRBV15 and TRBJ2-2, with 10 bases aligning to TRBD2. Germline V lookup: CDR1 LNHNV, CDR2 YYDKDF (reference sequence). With V trimmed by 1 base and J by 3 bases, 2 bases remained unmatched. The CDR3 is 16 amino acids.

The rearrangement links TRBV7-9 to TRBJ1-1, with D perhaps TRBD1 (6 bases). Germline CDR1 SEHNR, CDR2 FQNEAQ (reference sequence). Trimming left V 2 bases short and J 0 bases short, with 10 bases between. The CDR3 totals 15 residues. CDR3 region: CASSLNRELNTEAFF. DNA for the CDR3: TGTGCCAGCAGCTTAAACAGGGAGCTGAACACTGAAGCTTTCTTT.

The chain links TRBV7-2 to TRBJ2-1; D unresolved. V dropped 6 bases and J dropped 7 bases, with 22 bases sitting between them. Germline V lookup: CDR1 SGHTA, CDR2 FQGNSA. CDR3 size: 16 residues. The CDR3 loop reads CASRNITTPRKNEQFF. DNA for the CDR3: TGTGCCAGCAGGAATATTACGACCCCGAGGAAAAATGAGCAGTTCTTC.

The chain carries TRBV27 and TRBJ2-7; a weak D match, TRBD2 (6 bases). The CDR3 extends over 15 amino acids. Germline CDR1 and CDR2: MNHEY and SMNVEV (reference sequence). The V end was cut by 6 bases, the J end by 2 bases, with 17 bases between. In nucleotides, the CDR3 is TGTGCCAGCAGCCCCGGGGGAATGGCGGCCTACGAGCAGTACTTC. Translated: CASSPGGMAAYEQYF.

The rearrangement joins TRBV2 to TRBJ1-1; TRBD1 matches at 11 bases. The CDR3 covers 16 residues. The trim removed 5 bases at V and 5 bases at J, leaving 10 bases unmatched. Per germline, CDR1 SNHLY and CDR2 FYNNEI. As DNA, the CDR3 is TGTGCCAGCAGTTCTTGGACAGGGGGCGCGGAAACTGAAGCTTTCTTT. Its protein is CASSSWTGGAETEAFF.

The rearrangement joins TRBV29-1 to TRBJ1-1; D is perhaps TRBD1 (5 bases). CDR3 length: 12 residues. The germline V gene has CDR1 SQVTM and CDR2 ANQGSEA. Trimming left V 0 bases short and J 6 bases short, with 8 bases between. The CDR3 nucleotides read TGCAGCGTTGAAGATCCGGGGGCTGAAGCTTTCTTT. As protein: CSVEDPGAEAFF.

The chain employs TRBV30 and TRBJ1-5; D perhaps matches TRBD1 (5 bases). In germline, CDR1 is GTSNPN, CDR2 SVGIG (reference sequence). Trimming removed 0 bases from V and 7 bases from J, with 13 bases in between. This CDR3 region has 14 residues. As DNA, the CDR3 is TGTGCCTGGAGTGTATCGGACATAGGACAGCCCCAGCATTTT. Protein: CAWSVSDIGQPQHF.

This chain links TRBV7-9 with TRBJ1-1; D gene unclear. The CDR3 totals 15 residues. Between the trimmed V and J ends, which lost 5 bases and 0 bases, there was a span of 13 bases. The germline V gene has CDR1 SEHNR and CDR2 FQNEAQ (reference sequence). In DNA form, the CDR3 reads TGTGCCAGCAGCCCGACGGACGGTATGAACACTGAAGCTTTCTTT. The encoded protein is CASSPTDGMNTEAFF.

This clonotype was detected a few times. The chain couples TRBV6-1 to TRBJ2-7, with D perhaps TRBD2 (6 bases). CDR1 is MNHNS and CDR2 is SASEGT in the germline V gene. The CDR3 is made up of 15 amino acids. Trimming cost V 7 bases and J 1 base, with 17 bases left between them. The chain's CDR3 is CASTAILEGSYEQYF. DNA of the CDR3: TGTGCCAGCACCGCAATATTGGAGGGGTCCTACGAGCAGTACTTC.

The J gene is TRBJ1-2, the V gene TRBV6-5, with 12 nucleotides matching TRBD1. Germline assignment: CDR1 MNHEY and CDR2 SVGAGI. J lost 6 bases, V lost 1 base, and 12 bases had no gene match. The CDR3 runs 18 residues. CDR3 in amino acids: CASSYFWDRGQLEDGYTF. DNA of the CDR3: TGTGCCAGCAGTTACTTCTGGGACAGGGGGCAATTAGAGGATGGCTACACCTTC.

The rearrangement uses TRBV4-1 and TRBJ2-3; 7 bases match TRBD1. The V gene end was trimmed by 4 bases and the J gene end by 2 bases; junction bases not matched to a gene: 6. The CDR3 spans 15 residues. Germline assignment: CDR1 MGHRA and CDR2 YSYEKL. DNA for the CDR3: TGCGCCAGCAGCCCGGGACAGACTAACACAGATACGCAGTATTTT. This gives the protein CASSPGQTNTDTQYF.

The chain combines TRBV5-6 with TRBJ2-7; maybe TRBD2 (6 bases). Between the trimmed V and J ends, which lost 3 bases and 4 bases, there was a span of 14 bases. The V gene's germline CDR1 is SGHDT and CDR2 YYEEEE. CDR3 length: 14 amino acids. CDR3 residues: CASSWTVGGYEQYF. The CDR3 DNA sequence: TGTGCCAGCAGCTGGACGGTGGGGGGTTACGAGCAGTACTTC.

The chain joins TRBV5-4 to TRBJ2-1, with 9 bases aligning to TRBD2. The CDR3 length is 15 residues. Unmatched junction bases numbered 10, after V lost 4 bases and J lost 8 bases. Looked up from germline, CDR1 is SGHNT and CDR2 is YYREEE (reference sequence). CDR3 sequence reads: CASSAFGGRVDEQFF. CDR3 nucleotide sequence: TGTGCCAGCAGCGCCTTCGGCGGGAGGGTAGATGAGCAGTTCTTC.

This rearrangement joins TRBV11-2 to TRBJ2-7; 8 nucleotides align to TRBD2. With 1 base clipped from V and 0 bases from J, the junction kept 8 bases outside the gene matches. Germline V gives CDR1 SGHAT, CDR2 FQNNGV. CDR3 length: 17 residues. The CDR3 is CASSLVGSGIDSYEQYF. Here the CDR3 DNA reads TGTGCCAGCAGCTTAGTGGGTAGCGGGATAGACTCCTACGAGCAGTACTTC.

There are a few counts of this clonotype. The CDR3 DNA reads TGTGCCAGCAGTTTATCTGGTCCGGACTACGAGCAGTACTTC. As protein: CASSLSGPDYEQYF. This chain links TRBV27 with TRBJ2-7; D is unresolved. Germline V gives CDR1 MNHEY, CDR2 SMNVEV (reference sequence). Trimming stripped 0 bases from V and 3 bases from J, with 9 bases between. This CDR3 comprises 14 residues.

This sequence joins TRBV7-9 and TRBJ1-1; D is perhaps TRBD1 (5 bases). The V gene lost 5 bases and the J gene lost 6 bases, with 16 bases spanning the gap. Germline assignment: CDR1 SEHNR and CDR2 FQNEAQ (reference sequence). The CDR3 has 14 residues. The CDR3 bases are TGTGCCAGCAGCGTCCGGGGCGCCGACCCTGAAGCTTTCTTT. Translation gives CASSVRGADPEAFF.

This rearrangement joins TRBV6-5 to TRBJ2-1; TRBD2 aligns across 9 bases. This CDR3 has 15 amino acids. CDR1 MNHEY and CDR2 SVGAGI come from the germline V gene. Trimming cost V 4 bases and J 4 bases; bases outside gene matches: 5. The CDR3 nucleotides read TGTGCCAGCAGTTTGGCGGGGGGGCAGTACAATGAGCAGTTCTTC. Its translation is CASSLAGGQYNEQFF.

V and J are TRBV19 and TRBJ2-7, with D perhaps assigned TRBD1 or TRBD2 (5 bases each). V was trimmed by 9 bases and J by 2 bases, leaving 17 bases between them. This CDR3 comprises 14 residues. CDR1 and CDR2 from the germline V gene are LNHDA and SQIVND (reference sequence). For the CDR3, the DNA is TGTGCCAGCAGTGCTAGTGGGGGAACCTACGAGCAGTACTTC. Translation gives CASSASGGTYEQYF.